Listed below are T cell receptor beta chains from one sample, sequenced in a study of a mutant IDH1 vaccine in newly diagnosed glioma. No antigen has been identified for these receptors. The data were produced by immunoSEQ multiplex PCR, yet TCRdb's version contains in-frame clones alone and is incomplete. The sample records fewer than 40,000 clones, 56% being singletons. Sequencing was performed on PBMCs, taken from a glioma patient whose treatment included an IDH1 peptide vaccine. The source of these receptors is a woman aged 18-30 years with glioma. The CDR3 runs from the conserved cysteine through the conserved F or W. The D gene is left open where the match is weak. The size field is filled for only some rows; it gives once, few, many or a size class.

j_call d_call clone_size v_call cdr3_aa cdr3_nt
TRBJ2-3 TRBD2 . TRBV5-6 CASSWIAGGPTDTQYF TGTGCCAGCAGTTGGATAGCGGGAGGGCCGACAGATACGCAGTATTTT
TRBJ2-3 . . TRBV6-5 CASSFGGLNTDTQYF TGTGCCAGCAGTTTCGGAGGGCTGAACACAGATACGCAGTATTTT
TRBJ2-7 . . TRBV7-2 CASSLVVGGRYEQYF TGTGCCAGCAGCTTAGTTGTGGGGGGCAGGTACGAGCAGTACTTC
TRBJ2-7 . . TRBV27 CASSPDPAGSSYEQYF TGTGCCAGCAGTCCGGATCCGGCGGGGAGCTCCTACGAGCAGTACTTC
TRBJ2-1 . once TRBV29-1 CSVEGGPGGYNEQFF TGCAGCGTTGAGGGGGGACCAGGGGGCTACAATGAGCAGTTCTTC
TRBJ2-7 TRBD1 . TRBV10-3 CAISESGQTSYEQYF TGTGCCATCAGTGAGTCGGGACAGACCTCCTACGAGCAGTACTTC
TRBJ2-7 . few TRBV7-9 CASSIPTDSYEQYF TGTGCCAGCAGCATACCGACGGACAGCTACGAGCAGTACTTC
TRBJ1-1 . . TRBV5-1 CASSADEHLNTEAFF TGCGCCAGCAGCGCGGACGAACACCTGAACACTGAAGCTTTCTTT
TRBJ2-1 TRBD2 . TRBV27 CASSGTSGAYNEQFF TGTGCCAGCAGTGGGACTAGCGGCGCTTACAATGAGCAGTTCTTC
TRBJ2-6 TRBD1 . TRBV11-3 CASSPDPGQGFPGANVLTF TGTGCCAGCAGCCCAGACCCCGGACAGGGATTCCCTGGGGCCAACGTCCTGACTTTC
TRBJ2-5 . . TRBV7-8 CASSLKPGAGNQETQYF TGTGCCAGCAGCTTAAAACCCGGGGCGGGGAACCAAGAGACCCAGTACTTC
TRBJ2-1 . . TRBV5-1 CASSSTGFEQFF TGCGCCAGCAGCTCTACAGGGTTTGAGCAGTTCTTC
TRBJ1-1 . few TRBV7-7 CASSLSRAAEAFF TGTGCTAGCAGCTTAAGCAGGGCGGCTGAAGCTTTCTTT
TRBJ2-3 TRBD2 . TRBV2 CASLDGWAGETDTQYF TGTGCCAGCCTCGACGGGTGGGCGGGAGAGACAGATACGCAGTATTTT
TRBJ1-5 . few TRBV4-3 CASSQESSGNQPQHF TGCGCCAGCAGCCAAGAATCATCCGGGAATCAGCCCCAGCATTTT
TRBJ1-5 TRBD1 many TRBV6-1 CASSELAGGGNQPQHF TGTGCCAGCAGTGAATTAGCAGGGGGAGGCAATCAGCCCCAGCATTTT
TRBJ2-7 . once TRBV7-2 CASSSLDGSGSYEQYF TGTGCCAGCAGCAGCCTCGATGGTAGCGGATCCTACGAGCAGTACTTC
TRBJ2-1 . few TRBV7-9 CASSSTTPDSYNEQFF TGTGCCAGCAGCTCAACTACTCCCGACTCCTACAATGAGCAGTTCTTC
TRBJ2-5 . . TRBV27 CASKDFQETQYF TGTGCCAGCAAGGACTTCCAAGAGACCCAGTACTTC
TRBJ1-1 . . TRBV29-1 CSVVGTEAFF TGCAGCGTTGTTGGCACTGAAGCTTTCTTT
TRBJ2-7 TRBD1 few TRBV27 CASRGGTGGALYEQYF TGTGCCAGCAGGGGAGGGACAGGGGGCGCTTTATACGAGCAGTACTTC
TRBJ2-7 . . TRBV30 CAWRTGNPPYEQYF TGTGCCTGGAGAACAGGGAATCCCCCTTACGAGCAGTACTTC
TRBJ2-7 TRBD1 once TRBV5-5 CASSLAGTVSYEQYF TGTGCCAGCAGCTTGGCGGGGACAGTTTCCTACGAGCAGTACTTC
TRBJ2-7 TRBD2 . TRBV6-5 CASGGSYEQYF TGTGCCAGCGGCGGGAGCTACGAGCAGTACTTC
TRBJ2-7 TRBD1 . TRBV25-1 CASSRGGTGGYEQYF TGTGCCAGCAGTCGGGGAGGGACAGGGGGATACGAGCAGTACTTC
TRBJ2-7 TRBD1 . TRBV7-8 CASSPPGAGGSSEQYF TGTGCCAGCAGCCCCCCTGGGGCAGGGGGTTCTAGCGAGCAGTACTTC
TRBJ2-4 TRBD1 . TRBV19 CASHGQGWDIQYF TGTGCCAGTCACGGACAGGGGTGGGACATTCAGTACTTC
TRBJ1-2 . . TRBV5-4 CASSFSGFSYGYTF TGTGCCAGCAGCTTTTCGGGCTTTAGCTATGGCTACACCTTC
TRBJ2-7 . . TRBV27 CASSLAGYEQYF TGTGCCAGCAGTTTGGCAGGCTACGAGCAGTACTTC
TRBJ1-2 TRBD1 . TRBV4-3 CASSQDLGQFYGYTF TGCGCCAGCAGCCAAGATCTGGGACAGTTCTATGGCTACACCTTC
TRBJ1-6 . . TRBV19 CASSIPGRADYNSPLHF TGTGCCAGTAGTATACCCGGTCGCGCGGATTACAATTCACCCCTCCACTTT
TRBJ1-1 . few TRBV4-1 CASSLSGLANTEAFF TGCGCCAGCAGCCTATCGGGCCTTGCGAACACTGAAGCTTTCTTT
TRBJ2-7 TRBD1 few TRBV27 CASSLGQGTYEQYF TGTGCCAGCAGTCTAGGACAGGGGACCTACGAGCAGTACTTC
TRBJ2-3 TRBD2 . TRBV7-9 CASGKAGGSDTQYF TGTGCCAGTGGAAAGGCGGGAGGGTCAGATACGCAGTATTTT
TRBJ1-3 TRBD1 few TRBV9 CASSRDRGENTIYF TGTGCCAGCAGTCGTGACAGGGGGGAAAACACCATATATTTT
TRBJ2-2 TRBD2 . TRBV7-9 CASSSPFVSGRMDTGELFF TGTGCCAGCAGTAGTCCCTTTGTGAGCGGGAGGATGGACACCGGGGAGCTGTTTTTT
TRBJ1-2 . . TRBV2 CASTSSNYGYTF TGTGCCAGCACATCCAGCAACTATGGCTACACCTTC
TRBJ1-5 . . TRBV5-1 CASSPGGGNQPQHF TGCGCCAGCAGCCCCGGGGGGGGTAATCAGCCCCAGCATTTT
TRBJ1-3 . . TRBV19 CASSDVGGSGNTIYF TGTGCCAGTAGCGACGTCGGGGGATCTGGAAACACCATATATTTT
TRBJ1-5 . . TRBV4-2 CASSQIPTGGQPQHF TGTGCCAGCAGCCAAATTCCAACTGGGGGTCAGCCCCAGCATTTT
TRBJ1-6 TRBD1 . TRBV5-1 CASSMDRKSSPLHF TGCGCCAGCAGCATGGACAGGAAGTCTTCACCCCTCCACTTT
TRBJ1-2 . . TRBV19 CASSINPETGTSDNYGYTF TGTGCCAGTAGTATCAACCCGGAAACTGGGACATCCGATAACTATGGCTACACCTTC
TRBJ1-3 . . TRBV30 CAWSVGSGRYSGNTIYF TGTGCCTGGAGTGTGGGGTCCGGCCGATACTCTGGAAACACCATATATTTT
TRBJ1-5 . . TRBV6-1 CASRGRTQANQPQHF TGTGCCAGCAGGGGACGGACTCAGGCGAATCAGCCCCAGCATTTT
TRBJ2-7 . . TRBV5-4 CASSYEQYF TGTGCCAGCAGCTACGAGCAGTACTTC
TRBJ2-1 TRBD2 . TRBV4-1 CASSLLAGVNEQFF TGCGCCAGCAGCCTCCTAGCGGGAGTTAATGAGCAGTTCTTC
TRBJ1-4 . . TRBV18 CASSPPVNEKLFF TGTGCCAGCTCACCACCCGTGAATGAAAAACTGTTTTTT
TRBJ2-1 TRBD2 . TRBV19 CASSIVGLAGVIDTNEQFF TGTGCCAGTAGTATAGTAGGGCTAGCGGGAGTTATCGACACCAATGAGCAGTTCTTC
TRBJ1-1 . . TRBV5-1 CASSWDGGQGTEAFF TGCGCCAGCAGCTGGGACGGGGGGCAGGGCACTGAAGCTTTCTTT
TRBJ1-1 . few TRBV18 CASSPPKAMNTEAFF TGTGCCAGCTCACCACCGAAGGCTATGAACACTGAAGCTTTCTTT